This record covers a single T cell receptor (beta chain). The V and J ends lost 6 bases and 2 bases respectively, with 14 bases between them. The germline gives CDR1 MDHEN, CDR2 SYDVKM. The CDR3 sequence is 15 residues long. Grouping used clinical history reported by participants in a survey and questionnaire. This specimen comes from a study of blood T cell repertoires in COVID-19. About the research overall: The United States, Italy and Spain provided the acute and convalescent COVID-19 samples. In each case, the material was cDNA or gDNA derived from T cells, B-cell-depleted T cells, or PBMCs.

Some clones are missing from TCRdb's copy, which holds only in-frame ones; the method was immunoSEQ multiplex PCR. This sample has hundreds of thousands of clones, with roughly 89% found just once. Specimen: PBMCs or T cells enriched from blood (not recorded which). The chain carries TRBV28 and TRBJ1-5, with D possibly being TRBD1 (6 bases). This TCR derives from a woman younger than 35 who had recovered from COVID-19. CDR3 sequence: CASRFTGSGNQPQHF. The CDR3 DNA reads TGTGCCAGCAGATTTACAGGGAGTGGCAATCAGCCCCAGCATTTT.